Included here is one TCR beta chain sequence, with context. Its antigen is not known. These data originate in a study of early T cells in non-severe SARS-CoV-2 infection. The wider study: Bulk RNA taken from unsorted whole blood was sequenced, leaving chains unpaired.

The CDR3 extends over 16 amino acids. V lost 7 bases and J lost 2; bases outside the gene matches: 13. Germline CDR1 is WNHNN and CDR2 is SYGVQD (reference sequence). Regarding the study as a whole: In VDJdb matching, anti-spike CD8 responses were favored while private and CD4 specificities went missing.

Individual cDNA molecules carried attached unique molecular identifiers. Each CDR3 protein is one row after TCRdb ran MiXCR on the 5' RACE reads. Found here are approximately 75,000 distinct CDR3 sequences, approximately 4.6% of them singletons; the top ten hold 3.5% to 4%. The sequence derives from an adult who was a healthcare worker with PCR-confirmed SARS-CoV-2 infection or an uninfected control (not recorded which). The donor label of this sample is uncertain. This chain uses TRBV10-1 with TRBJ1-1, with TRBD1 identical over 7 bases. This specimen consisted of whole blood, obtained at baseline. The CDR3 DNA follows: TGCGCCAGCACCGAAGACCAACAGGGGCCCAACACTGAAGCTTTCTTT. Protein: CASTEDQQGPNTEAFF.